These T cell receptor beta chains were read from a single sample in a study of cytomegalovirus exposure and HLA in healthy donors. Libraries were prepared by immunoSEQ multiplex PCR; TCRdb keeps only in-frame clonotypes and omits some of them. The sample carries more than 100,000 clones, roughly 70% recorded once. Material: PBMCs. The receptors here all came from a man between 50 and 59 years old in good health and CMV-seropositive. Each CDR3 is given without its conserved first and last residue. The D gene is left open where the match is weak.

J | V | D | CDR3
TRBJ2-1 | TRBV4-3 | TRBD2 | ASSQGRAGGPWEQF
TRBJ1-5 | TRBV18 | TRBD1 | ASSPQGQTNQPQH
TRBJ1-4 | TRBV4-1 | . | ASSQDRGKVGPNEKLF
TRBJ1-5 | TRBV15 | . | ATSRDKGQGSQPQH
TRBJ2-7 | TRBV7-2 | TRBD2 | ASSLGGLGYEQY
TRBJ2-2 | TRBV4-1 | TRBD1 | ASSQSFDRAGELF
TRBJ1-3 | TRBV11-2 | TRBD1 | ASSLEGDRASGNTIY
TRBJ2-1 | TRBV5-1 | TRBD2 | ASSALAGAYNEQF
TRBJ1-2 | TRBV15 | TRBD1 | ATSRGQAYGYT
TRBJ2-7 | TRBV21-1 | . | ASSTNRCSYEQY
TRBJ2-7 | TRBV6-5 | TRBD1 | ASRLTGGSYEQY
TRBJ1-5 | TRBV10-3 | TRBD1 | AARTGSNQPQH
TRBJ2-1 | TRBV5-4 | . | ASSLVDSQQF
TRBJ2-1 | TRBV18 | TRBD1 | ASSPTGGIYNEQF
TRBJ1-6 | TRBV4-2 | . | ASSQRQGGSSYNSPLH
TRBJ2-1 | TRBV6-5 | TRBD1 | ASGLQGAVDNEQF
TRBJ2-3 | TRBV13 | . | ASSLEGGADTQY
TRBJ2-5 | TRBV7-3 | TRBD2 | ASSQSPGLAGLETQY
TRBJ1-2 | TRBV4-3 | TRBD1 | ASSQDDPTGAYGYT
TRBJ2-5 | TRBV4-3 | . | ASSQEGVTPGETQY
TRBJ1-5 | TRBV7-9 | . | ASSSTFSNQPQH
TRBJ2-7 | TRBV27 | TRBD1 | ASSLGTGIYEQY
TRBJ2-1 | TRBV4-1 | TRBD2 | ASSHSGTSGYNEQF
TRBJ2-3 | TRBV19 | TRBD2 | ASSPPPAGVGTQY
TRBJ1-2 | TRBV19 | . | ASSIGWAGNYGYT
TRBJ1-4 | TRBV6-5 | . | ASSSLDRGEKLF
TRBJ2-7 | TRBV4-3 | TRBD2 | ASSPGLAGPVSYEQY
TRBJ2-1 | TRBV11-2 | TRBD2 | ASSAGLAGVSYNEQF
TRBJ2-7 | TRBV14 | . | ASSRRGDGHEQY
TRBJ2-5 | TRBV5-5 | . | ASSLAEETQY
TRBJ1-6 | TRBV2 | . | ASHADSESPLH
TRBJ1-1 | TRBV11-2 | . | ASSLEQPEAF
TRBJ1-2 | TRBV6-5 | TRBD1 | ASGDRGYGYT
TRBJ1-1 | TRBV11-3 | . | ASSLGEEAF
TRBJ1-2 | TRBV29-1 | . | SVEGAGGGYT
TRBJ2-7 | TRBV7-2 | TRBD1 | ASNRGVGTGNYEQY